The text below deals with one T cell receptor (beta chain). Libraries were prepared by immunoSEQ multiplex PCR; TCRdb keeps only in-frame clonotypes and omits some of them. The table has 130,000 to 150,000 clones, approximately 90% seen once. These data originate in a study of blood T cell repertoires in COVID-19. The germline V and J ends were trimmed by 3 bases and 2 bases, with 12 bases remaining between them. CDR1 and CDR2 (germline): SGHRS, YFSETQ. The CDR3 contains 15 residues. The sample was peripheral blood. The sequence came from a woman aged 45 to 65 with acute or convalescent COVID-19. The V call is TRBV5-1, the J call TRBJ1-5, with D possibly being TRBD1 (5 bases). The DNA of the CDR3 is TGCGCCAGCAGCTCGGGCGGGGGGGGCAATCAGCCCCAGCATTTT. Protein: CASSSGGGGNQPQHF.